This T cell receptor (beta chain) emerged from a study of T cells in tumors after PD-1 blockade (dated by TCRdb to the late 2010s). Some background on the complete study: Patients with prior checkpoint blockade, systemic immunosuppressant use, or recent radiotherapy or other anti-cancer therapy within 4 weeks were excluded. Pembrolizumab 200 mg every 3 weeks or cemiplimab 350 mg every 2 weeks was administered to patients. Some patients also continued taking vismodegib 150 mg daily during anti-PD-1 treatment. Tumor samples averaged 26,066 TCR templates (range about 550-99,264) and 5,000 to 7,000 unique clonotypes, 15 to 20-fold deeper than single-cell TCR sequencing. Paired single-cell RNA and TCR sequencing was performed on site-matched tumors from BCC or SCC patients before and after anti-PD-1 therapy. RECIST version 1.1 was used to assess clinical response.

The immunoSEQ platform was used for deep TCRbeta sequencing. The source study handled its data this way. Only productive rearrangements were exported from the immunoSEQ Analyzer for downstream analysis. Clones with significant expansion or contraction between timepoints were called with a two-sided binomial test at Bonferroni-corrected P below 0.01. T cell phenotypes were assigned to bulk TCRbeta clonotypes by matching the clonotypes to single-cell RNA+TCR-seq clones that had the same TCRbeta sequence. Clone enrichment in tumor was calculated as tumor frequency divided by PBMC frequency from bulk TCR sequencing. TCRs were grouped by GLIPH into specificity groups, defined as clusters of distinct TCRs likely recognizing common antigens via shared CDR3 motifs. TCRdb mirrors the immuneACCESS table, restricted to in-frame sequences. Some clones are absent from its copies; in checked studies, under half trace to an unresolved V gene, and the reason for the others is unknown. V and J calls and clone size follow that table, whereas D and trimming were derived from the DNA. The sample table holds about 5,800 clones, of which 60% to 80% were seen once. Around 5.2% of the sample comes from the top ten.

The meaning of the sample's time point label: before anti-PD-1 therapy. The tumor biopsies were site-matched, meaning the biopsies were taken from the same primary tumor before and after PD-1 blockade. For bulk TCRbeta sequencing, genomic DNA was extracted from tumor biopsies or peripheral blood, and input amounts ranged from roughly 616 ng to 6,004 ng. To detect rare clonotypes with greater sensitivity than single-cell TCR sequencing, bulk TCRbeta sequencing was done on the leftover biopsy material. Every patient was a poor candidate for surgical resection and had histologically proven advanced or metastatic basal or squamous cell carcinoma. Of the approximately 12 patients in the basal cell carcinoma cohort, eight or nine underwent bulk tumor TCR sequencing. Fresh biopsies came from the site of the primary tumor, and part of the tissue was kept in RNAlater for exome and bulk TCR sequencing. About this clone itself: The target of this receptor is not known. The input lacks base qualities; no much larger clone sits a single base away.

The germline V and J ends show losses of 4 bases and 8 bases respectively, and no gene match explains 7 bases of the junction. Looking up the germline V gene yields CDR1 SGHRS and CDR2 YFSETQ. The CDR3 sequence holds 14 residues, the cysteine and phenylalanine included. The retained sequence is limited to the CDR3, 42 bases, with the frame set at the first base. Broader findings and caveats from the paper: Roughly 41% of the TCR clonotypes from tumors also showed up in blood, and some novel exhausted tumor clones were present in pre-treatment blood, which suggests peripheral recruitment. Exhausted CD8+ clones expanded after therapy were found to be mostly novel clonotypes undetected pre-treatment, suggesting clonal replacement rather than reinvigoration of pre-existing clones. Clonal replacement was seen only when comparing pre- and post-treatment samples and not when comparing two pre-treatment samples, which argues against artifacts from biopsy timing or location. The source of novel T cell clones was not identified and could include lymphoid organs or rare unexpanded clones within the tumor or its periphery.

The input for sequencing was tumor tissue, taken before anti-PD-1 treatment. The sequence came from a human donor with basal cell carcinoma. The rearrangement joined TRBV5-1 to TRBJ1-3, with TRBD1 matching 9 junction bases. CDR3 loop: CASSRVGQGDTIYF. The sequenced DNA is TGCGCCAGCAGCCGTGTGGGACAGGGAGACACCATATATTTT.